A selection of T cell receptor beta chains follows, all from one sample in a study of T cell changes during pregnancy in multiple sclerosis. Profiling relied on immunoSEQ multiplex PCR, and the TCRdb table lists in-frame clones only, not all of them. The repertoire holds 20,000 to 25,000 clones, 87% seen once, with approximately 7.7% in the top ten. Source: CD8+ T cells from peripheral blood mononuclear cells, taken after pregnancy. The source of these receptors is a female donor with multiple sclerosis, enrolled in a pregnancy study. Both conserved end residues are part of each CDR3. The D gene is left open where the match is weak. Clone size, where shown, is once, few, many, or a class for clones that have expanded.

j_gene	d_gene	abundance	v_gene	CDR3aa	CDR3nt
TRBJ1-1	NA	NA	TRBV7-2	CASSLPGRNTEAFF	TGTGCCAGCAGCTTACCTGGCAGAAACACTGAAGCTTTCTTT
TRBJ2-1	NA	once	TRBV29-1	CSVEGEGFSYNEQFF	TGCAGCGTTGAAGGCGAGGGTTTTTCCTACAATGAGCAGTTCTTC
TRBJ2-1	TRBD2	NA	TRBV9	CASSVAVGGPLYNEQFF	TGTGCCAGCAGCGTAGCGGTGGGAGGGCCTCTGTACAATGAGCAGTTCTTC
TRBJ2-1	TRBD2	NA	TRBV13	CASSSGRADYNEQFF	TGTGCCAGCAGCTCAGGGAGGGCGGATTACAATGAGCAGTTCTTC
TRBJ2-6	NA	NA	TRBV2	CASSEAAGLGAGANVLTF	TGTGCCAGCAGTGAAGCCGCGGGTTTGGGAGCTGGGGCCAACGTCCTGACTTTC
TRBJ1-4	NA	NA	TRBV4-1	CASSQGPGLEKLFF	TGCGCCAGCAGCCAAGGTCCGGGGTTGGAAAAACTGTTTTTT
TRBJ2-1	NA	NA	TRBV14	CASSQIGGGLNEQFF	TGTGCCAGCAGCCAGATAGGCGGGGGCCTCAATGAGCAGTTCTTC
TRBJ1-4	NA	NA	TRBV7-9	CASSLKVGAGSEKLFF	TGTGCCAGCAGCTTAAAGGTGGGAGCGGGTAGTGAAAAACTGTTTTTT
TRBJ1-2	NA	NA	TRBV7-9	CASTLPSGDYYGYTF	TGTGCCAGCACCCTCCCATCAGGGGATTACTATGGCTACACCTTC
TRBJ2-1	TRBD2	NA	TRBV7-9	CASSLYGTSGRDEQFF	TGTGCCAGCAGCCTTTACGGGACTAGCGGGAGGGATGAGCAGTTCTTC
TRBJ2-2	TRBD2	NA	TRBV27	CASSLSGGGITGELFF	TGTGCCAGCAGTTTATCGGGGGGGGGTATCACCGGGGAGCTGTTTTTT
TRBJ1-2	NA	NA	TRBV4-2	CASSQDRADYGYTF	TGTGCCAGCAGCCAAGACAGGGCGGACTATGGCTACACCTTC
TRBJ2-3	TRBD1	once	TRBV11-2	CASSLDWTGMRTDTQYF	TGTGCCAGCAGCTTAGATTGGACAGGGATGAGGACAGATACGCAGTATTTT
TRBJ2-1	NA	NA	TRBV6-4	CASSQTGFDYNEQFF	TGTGCCAGCAGTCAGACAGGATTTGATTACAATGAGCAGTTCTTC
TRBJ2-3	TRBD2	NA	TRBV11-2	CASSFWWTSGRTLTDTQYF	TGTGCCAGCAGCTTCTGGTGGACTAGCGGGAGGACCCTCACAGATACGCAGTATTTT
TRBJ2-1	NA	NA	TRBV5-8	CASPLVGGLNNEQFF	TGTGCCAGCCCTTTAGTCGGGGGGCTCAACAATGAGCAGTTCTTC
TRBJ2-7	TRBD2	NA	TRBV5-4	CASSSKGLAGDYEQYF	TGTGCCAGCAGCTCGAAAGGACTAGCGGGAGATTACGAGCAGTACTTC
TRBJ2-7	NA	NA	TRBV5-1	CASSFSTLVGNEQYF	TGCGCCAGCAGCTTCAGTACACTAGTGGGTAACGAGCAGTACTTC
TRBJ2-7	NA	NA	TRBV7-2	CASSLVGQGLNEQYF	TGTGCCAGCAGCTTAGTCGGTCAGGGGTTAAACGAGCAGTACTTC
TRBJ1-1	TRBD1	NA	TRBV30	CAWSTGTGTAFF	TGTGCCTGGAGTACCGGGACAGGGACAGCTTTCTTT
TRBJ2-7	TRBD2	once	TRBV10-2	CASSEFSGSGYEQYF	TGCGCCAGCAGTGAGTTTAGCGGGAGTGGGTACGAGCAGTACTTC
TRBJ2-1	NA	once	TRBV6-6	CASSPEGFNEQFF	TGTGCCAGCAGTCCGGAGGGGTTCAATGAGCAGTTCTTC
TRBJ2-1	NA	NA	TRBV7-3	CASSFDSSPGNEQFF	TGTGCCAGCAGCTTTGACTCGAGCCCTGGGAATGAGCAGTTCTTC
TRBJ2-7	TRBD2	NA	TRBV5-1	CASSLVGLAGTYEQYF	TGCGCCAGCAGCTTGGTGGGATTAGCGGGAACCTACGAGCAGTACTTC
TRBJ2-7	TRBD1	NA	TRBV19	CASSMGGQGSYEQYF	TGTGCCAGTAGTATGGGGGGACAGGGCTCCTACGAGCAGTACTTC
TRBJ2-1	NA	NA	TRBV18	CASSPIRGFGNEQFF	TGTGCCAGCTCACCAATTAGGGGGTTTGGCAATGAGCAGTTCTTC
TRBJ2-7	TRBD2	NA	TRBV7-2	CASSQKREESWPYEQYF	TGTGCCAGCAGCCAGAAGCGGGAGGAATCGTGGCCCTACGAGCAGTACTTC
TRBJ2-5	NA	once	TRBV9	CASSVEAGIQETQYF	TGTGCCAGCAGCGTAGAGGCAGGGATTCAAGAGACCCAGTACTTC
TRBJ2-3	NA	few	TRBV5-4	CASSSQDTQYF	TGTGCCAGCAGCTCGCAGGATACGCAGTATTTT
TRBJ1-5	NA	once	TRBV10-3	CAISGQGINQPQHF	TGTGCCATCAGTGGGCAGGGGATCAATCAGCCCCAGCATTTT
TRBJ2-7	NA	NA	TRBV19	CASSTGVSYEQYF	TGTGCCAGTAGTACAGGGGTATCCTACGAGCAGTACTTC
TRBJ2-7	TRBD2	NA	TRBV14	CASSPRAGTVGEQYF	TGTGCCAGCAGCCCCCGAGCGGGGACGGTGGGGGAGCAGTACTTC
TRBJ2-7	NA	NA	TRBV30	CAWSVLENLRYF	TGTGCCTGGAGTGTATTAGAAAATCTCCGGTACTTC
TRBJ2-2	TRBD2	NA	TRBV7-9	CASSPRGAGELFF	TGTGCCAGCAGCCCCCGGGGGGCCGGGGAGCTGTTTTTT
TRBJ2-1	NA	once	TRBV5-1	CASSQAGRNYNEQFF	TGCGCCAGCAGCCAGGCGGGGCGGAATTACAATGAGCAGTTCTTC